Presented here are 17 T cell receptor beta chains from one specimen sequenced in a study of identical twins. TCRdb re-analysed the 5' RACE reads in MiXCR, keeping a single row per CDR3 protein. Found here are 250,000 or so distinct CDR3 sequences, 6% to 8.5% of them singletons; the top ten hold 5% to 6%. The sample also formed part of further work on yellow fever vaccine responses in identical twins.

Sequencing used CD8+ T cells sorted from blood. The receptors were gathered from a woman between 18 and 30 years old in good health.

In its sample, this clonotype was seen a few times. In nucleotides, the CDR3 is TGTGCCAGCAGTTTGGCGGGGGAGAACGAGCAGTACGTC. Translating it yields CASSLAGENEQYV. The V call is TRBV28, the J call TRBJ2-7, with 7 bases lining up with TRBD2. CDR1 MDHEN and CDR2 SYDVKM come from the germline V gene. The CDR3 covers 13 residues. The J segment lost 5 bases and the V segment lost 3 bases, leaving 4 bases of the junction unmatched.

The rearrangement uses TRBV5-1 and TRBJ1-2, with D possibly being TRBD1 (6 bases). Between the trimmed V and J ends, which lost 4 bases and 5 bases, there was a span of 15 bases. Looked up from germline, CDR1 is SGHRS and CDR2 is YFSETQ. This CDR3 is 14 amino acids long. The CDR3 DNA sequence: TGCGCCAGCAGCCGATACAGGGCGAGGTATGGCTACACCTTC. As protein: CASSRYRARYGYTF.

This clonotype has a count of ten or more. The V and J genes are TRBV4-1 and TRBJ1-1; D is possibly TRBD1 (5 bases). Trimming cost V 0 bases and J 11 bases, with 16 bases left between them. CDR3 length: 14 residues. The germline CDR1 and CDR2 sequences are MGHRA and YSYEKL. The CDR3 loop is CASSQDFKGLWAFF. The CDR3, as DNA: TGCGCCAGCAGCCAAGATTTTAAGGGACTGTGGGCTTTCTTT.

This clonotype showed up many times. The chain is built from TRBV25-1 and TRBJ1-3; D not certain. The CDR3 loop spans 14 amino acids. Trimming stripped 3 bases from V and 1 base from J, with 7 bases between. Germline lookup yields CDR1 MGHDK and CDR2 SYGVNS. Written as DNA, the CDR3 is TGTGCCAGCAGTGACGTCGGATCTGGAAACACCATATATTTT. It encodes CASSDVGSGNTIYF.

At least ten counts were recorded for this clonotype. The rearrangement uses TRBV7-2 and TRBJ2-7; 9 positions match TRBD1. The germline gives CDR1 SGHTA, CDR2 FQGNSA. V gave up 4 bases and J gave up 2 bases; unmatched junction bases: 9. The CDR3 is 16 amino acids. The CDR3 spells CASSWTTGTGTYEQYF. The CDR3 DNA sequence: TGTGCCAGCAGCTGGACAACCGGGACAGGGACCTACGAGCAGTACTTC.

This clonotype showed up many times. V usage is TRBV29-1 and J usage is TRBJ2-1; TRBD2 matches 10 bases. The J segment lost 3 bases and the V segment lost 7 bases, leaving 12 bases of the junction unmatched. The CDR3 is 16 amino acids. CDR1 and CDR2 from the germline V gene are SQVTM and ANQGSEA. CDR3: CSAPPASGSFYNEQFF. CDR3 nucleotide sequence: TGCAGCGCCCCGCCGGCTAGCGGGAGTTTCTACAATGAGCAGTTCTTC.

CDR3 protein: CASSQTVASEQFF. The DNA for the CDR3 is TGCGCCAGCAGCCAGACGGTAGCATCCGAGCAGTTCTTC. The chain employs TRBV4-1 and TRBJ2-1; D unresolved. This CDR3 spans 13 amino acids. Germline loops: CDR1 MGHRA, CDR2 YSYEKL. Trimming cost V 3 bases and J 10 bases, with 13 bases left between them.

The J gene is TRBJ2-1, the V gene TRBV4-2; 10 bases map to TRBD2. Trimming cost V 0 bases and J 7 bases; bases outside gene matches: 6. The CDR3 extends over 16 amino acids. Germline V gene lookup returns CDR1 LGHNA and CDR2 YNFKEQ. CDR3 region: CASSQDLSSGSNEQFF. The CDR3 DNA follows: TGTGCCAGCAGCCAAGATTTGTCTAGCGGGAGTAATGAGCAGTTCTTC.

The chain couples TRBV3-1 to TRBJ2-1; 11 nucleotides agree with TRBD2. Germline loops: CDR1 LGHDT, CDR2 YNNKEL (reference sequence). This CDR3 has 18 residues. CDR3: CTIGPGTSGDSSYNEQFF. The CDR3 coding sequence is TGTACCATCGGCCCTGGGACTAGCGGCGATAGCTCCTACAATGAGCAGTTCTTC.

This clonotype has more than one count but fewer than ten. J is TRBJ2-7 and V is TRBV3-1; D not certain. CDR3 length equals 14 residues. Germline CDR1 and CDR2: LGHDT and YNNKEL (reference sequence). V was clipped by 3 bases and J by 3 bases, with 12 bases between them. CDR3 loop: CASSHRSSSYEQYF. CDR3 in DNA: TGTGCCAGCAGCCACAGGTCCAGTAGCTACGAGCAGTACTTC.

This chain joins TRBV4-1 and TRBJ1-2; 8 nucleotides agree with TRBD1. After removal of 0 bases from V and 9 bases from J, the junction contained 12 bases not matched to a gene. The CDR3 is 16 residues long. Germline assignment: CDR1 MGHRA and CDR2 YSYEKL. Here the CDR3 reads CASSQDPGQGTPRYTF. The CDR3 DNA is TGCGCCAGCAGCCAAGACCCCGGACAGGGAACTCCCCGCTACACCTTC.

This clonotype was recorded many times. The chain recombines TRBV12-3 or TRBV12-4 with TRBJ2-1; 9 positions match TRBD2. The CDR3 is 16 amino acids. V lost 5 bases, J lost 6 bases, and 11 bases stayed unmatched. Here the CDR3 reads CASSPSVAGVGNEQFF. The CDR3 DNA follows: TGTGCCAGCAGTCCGAGTGTAGCGGGAGTCGGCAATGAGCAGTTCTTC.

This clonotype was found many times. The CDR3 nucleotides read TGTGCCAGCCAGCGGGCTCTCTCCCTCACAGATACGCAGTATTTT. Translation: CASQRALSLTDTQYF. V and J are TRBV2 and TRBJ2-3, with D perhaps TRBD2 (6 bases). The CDR3 is 15 amino acids. Trimming cost V 8 bases and J 2 bases, with 17 bases left between them. Looked up from germline, CDR1 is SNHLY and CDR2 is FYNNEI.

A few counts support this clonotype. The chain employs TRBV4-1 and TRBJ1-1; D uncertain. This CDR3 comprises 15 residues. V lost 1 base to trimming and J lost 4 bases, with 13 bases between them. CDR1 is MGHRA, CDR2 YSYEKL, per germline. CDR3 sequence reads: CASSQGGGGGTEAFF. CDR3 nucleotide sequence: TGCGCCAGCAGCCAAGGGGGAGGAGGAGGCACTGAAGCTTTCTTT.

In nucleotides, the CDR3 is TGTGCCAGCAGCCACACCTTGAACACTGAAGCTTTCTTT. Protein product: CASSHTLNTEAFF. The chain links TRBV6-6 to TRBJ1-1, with unresolved D. V lost 6 bases, J lost 0 bases, and 8 bases lay in between. Germline V lookup: CDR1 MNHNY, CDR2 SVGAGI (reference sequence). This CDR3 region has 13 residues.

This clonotype was recorded many times. This chain joins TRBV27 and TRBJ1-1; D not resolved. This CDR3 is built from 14 residues. Looked up from germline, CDR1 is MNHEY and CDR2 is SMNVEV (reference sequence). V lost 5 bases to trimming and J lost 6 bases, with 16 bases between them. Here the CDR3 reads CASSLKPGRAEAFF. CDR3 bases: TGTGCCAGCAGTCTCAAGCCCGGGAGGGCTGAAGCTTTCTTT.

This clonotype was counted a few times. The genes are TRBV12-3 or TRBV12-4 and TRBJ2-1, with 14 positions matching TRBD2. V lost 1 base to trimming and J lost 5 bases; unmatched junction nucleotides: 4. The CDR3 extends over 17 amino acids. CDR3 sequence: CASSLERLAGGDNEQFF. The DNA of the CDR3 is TGTGCCAGCAGTTTAGAAAGACTAGCGGGGGGGGACAATGAGCAGTTCTTC.